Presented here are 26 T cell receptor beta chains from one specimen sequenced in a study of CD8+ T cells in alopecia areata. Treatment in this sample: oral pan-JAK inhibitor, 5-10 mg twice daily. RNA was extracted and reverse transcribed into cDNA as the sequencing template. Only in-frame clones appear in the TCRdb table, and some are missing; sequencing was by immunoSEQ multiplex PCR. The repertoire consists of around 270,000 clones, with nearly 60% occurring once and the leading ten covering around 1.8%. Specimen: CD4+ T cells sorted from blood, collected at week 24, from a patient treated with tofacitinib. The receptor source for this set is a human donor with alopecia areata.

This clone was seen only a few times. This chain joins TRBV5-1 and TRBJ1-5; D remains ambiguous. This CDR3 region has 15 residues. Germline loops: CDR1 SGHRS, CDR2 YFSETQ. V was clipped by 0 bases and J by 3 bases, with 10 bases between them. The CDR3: CASSLEGGDNQPQHF. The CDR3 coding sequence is TGCGCCAGCAGCTTGGAGGGAGGCGACAATCAGCCCCAGCATTTT.

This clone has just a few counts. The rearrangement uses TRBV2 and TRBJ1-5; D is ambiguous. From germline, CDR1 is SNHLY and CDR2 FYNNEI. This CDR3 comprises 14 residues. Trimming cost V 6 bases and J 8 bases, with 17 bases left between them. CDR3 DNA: TGTGCCAGCAGGGCTGTCGCCCCAGCAGAGCCCCAGCATTTT. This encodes CASRAVAPAEPQHF. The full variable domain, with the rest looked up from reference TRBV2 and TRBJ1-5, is EPEVTQTPSHQVTQMGQEVILRCVPISNHLYFYWYRQILGQKVEFLVSFYNNEISEKSEIFDDQFSVERPDGSNFTLKIRSTKLEDSAMYFCASRAVAPAEPQHFGDGTRLSIL.

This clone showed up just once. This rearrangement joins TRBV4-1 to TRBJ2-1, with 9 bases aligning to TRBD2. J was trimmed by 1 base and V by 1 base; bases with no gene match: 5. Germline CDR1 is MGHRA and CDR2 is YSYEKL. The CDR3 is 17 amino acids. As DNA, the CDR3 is TGCGCCAGCAGCCAAGGAGCGAGCGGGGGGTCCTACAATGAGCAGTTCTTC. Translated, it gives CASSQGASGGSYNEQFF.

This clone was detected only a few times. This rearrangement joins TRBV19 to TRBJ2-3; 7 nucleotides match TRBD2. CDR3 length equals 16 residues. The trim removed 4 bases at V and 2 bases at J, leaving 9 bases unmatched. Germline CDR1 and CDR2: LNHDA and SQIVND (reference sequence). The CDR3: CASSSWDRGDTDTQYF. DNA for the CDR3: TGTGCCAGTAGTAGCTGGGATCGGGGGGACACAGATACGCAGTATTTT.

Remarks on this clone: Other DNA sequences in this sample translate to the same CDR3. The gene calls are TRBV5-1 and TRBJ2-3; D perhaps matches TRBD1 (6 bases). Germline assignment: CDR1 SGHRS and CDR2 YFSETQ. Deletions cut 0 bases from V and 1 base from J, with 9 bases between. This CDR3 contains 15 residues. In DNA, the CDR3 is TGCGCCAGCAGCTTGGAGGCAGGGGGCACAGATACGCAGTATTTT. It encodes CASSLEAGGTDTQYF.

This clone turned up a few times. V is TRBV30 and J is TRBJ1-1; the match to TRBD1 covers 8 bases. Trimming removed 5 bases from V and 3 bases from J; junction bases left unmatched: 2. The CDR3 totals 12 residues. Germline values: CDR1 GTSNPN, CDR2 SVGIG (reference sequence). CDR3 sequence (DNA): TGTGCCTGGGGACAGGGCTACACTGAAGCTTTCTTT. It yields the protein CAWGQGYTEAFF.

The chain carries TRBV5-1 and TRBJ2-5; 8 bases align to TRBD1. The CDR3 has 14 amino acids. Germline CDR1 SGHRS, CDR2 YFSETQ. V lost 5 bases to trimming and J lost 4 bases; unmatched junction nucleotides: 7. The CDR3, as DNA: TGCGCCAGCAGGTCCCCAGGGGGCTTAGAGACCCAGTACTTC. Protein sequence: CASRSPGGLETQYF.

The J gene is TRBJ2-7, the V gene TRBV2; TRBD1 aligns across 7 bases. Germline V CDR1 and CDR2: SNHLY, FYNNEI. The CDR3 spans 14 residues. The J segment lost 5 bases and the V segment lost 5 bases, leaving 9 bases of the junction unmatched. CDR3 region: CASSYVGGFDEQYF. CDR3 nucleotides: TGTGCCAGCAGTTACGTAGGGGGCTTTGACGAGCAGTACTTC.

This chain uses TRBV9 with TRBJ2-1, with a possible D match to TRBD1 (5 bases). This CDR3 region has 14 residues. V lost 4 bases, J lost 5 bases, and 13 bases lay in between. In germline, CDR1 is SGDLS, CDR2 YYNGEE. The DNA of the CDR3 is TGTGCCAGCAGCTCAGGGTTGCTGGACAATGAGCAGTTCTTC. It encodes CASSSGLLDNEQFF. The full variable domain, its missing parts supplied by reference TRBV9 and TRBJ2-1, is DSGVTQTPKHLITATGQRVTLRCSPRSGDLSVYWYQQSLDQGLQFLIQYYNGEERAKGNILERFSAQQFPDLHSELNLSSLELGDSALYFCASSSGLLDNEQFFGPGTRLTVL.

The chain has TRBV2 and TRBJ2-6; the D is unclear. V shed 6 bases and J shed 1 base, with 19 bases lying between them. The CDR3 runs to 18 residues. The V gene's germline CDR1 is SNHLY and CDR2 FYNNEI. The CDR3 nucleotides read TGTGCCAGCAGACATAACTCAGGTGGGATTTCTGGGGCCAACGTCCTGACTTTC. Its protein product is CASRHNSGGISGANVLTF.

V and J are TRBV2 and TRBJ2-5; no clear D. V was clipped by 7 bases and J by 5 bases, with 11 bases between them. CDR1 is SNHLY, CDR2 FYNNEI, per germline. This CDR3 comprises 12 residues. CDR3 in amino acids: CASKASGETQYF. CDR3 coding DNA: TGTGCCAGCAAGGCTAGTGGGGAGACCCAGTACTTC.

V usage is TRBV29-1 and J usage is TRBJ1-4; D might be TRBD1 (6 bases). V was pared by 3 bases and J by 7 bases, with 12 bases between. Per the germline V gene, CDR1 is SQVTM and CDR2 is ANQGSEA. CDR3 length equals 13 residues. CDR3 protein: CSVDSGAGEKLFF. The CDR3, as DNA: TGCAGCGTTGACTCGGGGGCTGGTGAAAAACTGTTTTTT.

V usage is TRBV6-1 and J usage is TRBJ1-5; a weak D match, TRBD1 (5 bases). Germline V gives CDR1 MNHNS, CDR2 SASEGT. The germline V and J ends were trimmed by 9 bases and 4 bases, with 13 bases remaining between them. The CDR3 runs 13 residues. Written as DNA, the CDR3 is TGTGCCAGTGGGGGAGGCCCTAATCAGCCCCAGCATTTT. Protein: CASGGGPNQPQHF.

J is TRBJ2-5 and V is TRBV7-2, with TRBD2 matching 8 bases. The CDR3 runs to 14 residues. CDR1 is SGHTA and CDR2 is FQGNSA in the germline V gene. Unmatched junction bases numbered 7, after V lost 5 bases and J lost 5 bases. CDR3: CASSPGLGTETQYF. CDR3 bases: TGTGCCAGCAGCCCGGGACTAGGAACGGAGACCCAGTACTTC. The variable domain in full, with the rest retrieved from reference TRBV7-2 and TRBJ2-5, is GAGVSQSPSNKVTEKGKDVELRCDPISGHTALYWYRQSLGQGLEFLIYFQGNSAPDKSGLPSDRFSAERTGGSVSTLTIQRTQQEDSAVYLCASSPGLGTETQYFGPGTRLLVL.

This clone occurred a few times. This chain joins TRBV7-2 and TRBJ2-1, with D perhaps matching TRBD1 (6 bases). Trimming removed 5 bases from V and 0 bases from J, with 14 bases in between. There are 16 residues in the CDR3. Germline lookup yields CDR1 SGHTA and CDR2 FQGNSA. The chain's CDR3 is CASSPQTGVSYNEQFF. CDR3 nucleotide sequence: TGTGCCAGCAGCCCTCAGACAGGAGTCTCCTACAATGAGCAGTTCTTC.

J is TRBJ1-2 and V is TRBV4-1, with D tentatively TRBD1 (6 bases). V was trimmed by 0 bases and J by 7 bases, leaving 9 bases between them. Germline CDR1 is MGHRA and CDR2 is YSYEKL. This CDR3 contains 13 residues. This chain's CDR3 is CASSQDQGLGYTF. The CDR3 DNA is TGCGCCAGCAGCCAAGATCAGGGGCTTGGCTACACCTTC.

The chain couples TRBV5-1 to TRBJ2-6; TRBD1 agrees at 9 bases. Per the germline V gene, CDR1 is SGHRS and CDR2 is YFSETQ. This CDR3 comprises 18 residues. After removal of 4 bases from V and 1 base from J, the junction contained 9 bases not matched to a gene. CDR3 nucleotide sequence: TGCGCCAGCAGCGTCCGGGACAGGGCTGCGTCTGGGGCCAACGTCCTGACTTTC. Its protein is CASSVRDRAASGANVLTF.

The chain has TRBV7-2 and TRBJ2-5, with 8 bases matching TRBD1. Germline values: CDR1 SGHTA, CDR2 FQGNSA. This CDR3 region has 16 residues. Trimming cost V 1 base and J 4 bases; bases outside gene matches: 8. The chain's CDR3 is CASSLGHGQGRETQYF. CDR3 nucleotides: TGTGCCAGCAGCTTAGGCCACGGACAGGGAAGAGAGACCCAGTACTTC.

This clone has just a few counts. CDR3 sequence: CASSLAFAHYNEQFF. CDR3 nucleotide sequence: TGTGCCAGCAGCTTAGCGTTTGCTCATTACAATGAGCAGTTCTTC. The chain couples TRBV7-2 to TRBJ2-1; the D is unclear. The CDR3 totals 15 residues. Trimming stripped 0 bases from V and 4 bases from J, with 10 bases between. Germline V gives CDR1 SGHTA, CDR2 FQGNSA.

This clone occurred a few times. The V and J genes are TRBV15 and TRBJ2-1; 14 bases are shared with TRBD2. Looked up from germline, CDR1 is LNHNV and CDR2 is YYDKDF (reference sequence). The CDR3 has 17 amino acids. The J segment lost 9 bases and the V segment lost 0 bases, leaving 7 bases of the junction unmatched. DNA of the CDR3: TGTGCCACCAGCAGAGATAGGTCGACTAGCGGGGGGGTTGAGCAGTTCTTC. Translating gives CATSRDRSTSGGVEQFF.

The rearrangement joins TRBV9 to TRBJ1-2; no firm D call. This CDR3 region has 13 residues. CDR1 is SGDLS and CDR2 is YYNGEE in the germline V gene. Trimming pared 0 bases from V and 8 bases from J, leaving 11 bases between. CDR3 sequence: CASSVGSGVGYTF. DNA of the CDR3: TGTGCCAGCAGCGTAGGGTCTGGGGTCGGCTACACCTTC.

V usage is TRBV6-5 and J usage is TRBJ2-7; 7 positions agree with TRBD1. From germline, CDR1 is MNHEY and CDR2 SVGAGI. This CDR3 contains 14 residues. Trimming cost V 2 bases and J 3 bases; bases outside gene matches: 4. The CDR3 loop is CASSYGDRNYEQYF. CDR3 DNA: TGTGCCAGCAGTTACGGGGACAGAAACTACGAGCAGTACTTC.

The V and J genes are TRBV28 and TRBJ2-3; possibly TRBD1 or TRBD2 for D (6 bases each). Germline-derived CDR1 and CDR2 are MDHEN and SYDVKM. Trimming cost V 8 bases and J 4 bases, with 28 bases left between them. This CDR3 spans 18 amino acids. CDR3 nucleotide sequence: TGTGCCAGCGCTGGAGGGGGGACCACACTAGTCGGGGCAGATACGCAGTATTTT. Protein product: CASAGGGTTLVGADTQYF.

The CDR3 region has the DNA TGTGCCAGCAGCTCCGTGCGGGGCTCCTACGAGCAGTACTTC. Protein: CASSSVRGSYEQYF. The chain combines TRBV7-6 with TRBJ2-7; a possible D gene is TRBD2 (6 bases). CDR3 length: 14 residues. The V gene's germline CDR1 is SGHVS and CDR2 FNYEAQ. The V end was cut by 4 bases, the J end by 0 bases, with 10 bases between.

The CDR3 DNA is TGTGCCTCGAGGACAGGGTCACAAGAGACCCAGTACTTC. Protein: CASRTGSQETQYF. The chain carries TRBV7-9 and TRBJ2-5, with 8 bases that match TRBD1. Trimming removed 11 bases from V and 2 bases from J; junction bases left unmatched: 7. Germline V CDR1 and CDR2: SEHNR, FQNEAQ (reference sequence). This CDR3 region has 13 residues.

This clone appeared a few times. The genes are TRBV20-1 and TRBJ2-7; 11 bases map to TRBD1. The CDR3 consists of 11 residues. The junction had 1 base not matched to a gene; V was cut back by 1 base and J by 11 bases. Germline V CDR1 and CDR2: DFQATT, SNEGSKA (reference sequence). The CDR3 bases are TGCAGTGCTAGAGGGGACAGGGGGAAGTACTTC. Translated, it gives CSARGDRGKYF.